This T cell receptor beta chain was obtained from a study of CD8+ T cells in alopecia areata. Study results and limitations: Among patients, TCR sharing was less clear than in mice, a difference possibly due in part to HLA diversity in the patient population. Especially in alopecia totalis/universalis, lesional scalp showed greater clonality than normal scalp did.

V gave up 6 bases and J gave up 5 bases, with 11 bases separating them. The CDR3 totals 13 residues. Germline loops: CDR1 MNHEY, CDR2 SVGAGI. Sequencing templates came from extracted RNA that was reverse transcribed into cDNA. The protocol was immunoSEQ multiplex PCR, while the TCRdb copy is restricted to in-frame clones and leaves out a portion. Of some 190,000 clones in the sample, around 60% were seen once. As to treatment: oral pan-JAK inhibitor, 5-10 mg twice daily. Patients with alopecia areata provided lesional scalp punch biopsies as well as peripheral blood. PBMCs served as the source from which CD4+ and CD8+ T cells were sorted. Details on this clone: Its matching antigen is unknown.

The source is a human donor with alopecia areata. The chain links TRBV6-5 to TRBJ2-1; D unclear. The sequenced sample was CD4+ T cells sorted from blood, obtained at week 4, from a patient treated with tofacitinib. This chain's CDR3 is CASSLVGNNEQFF. The CDR3 nucleotides read TGTGCCAGCAGCCTCGTGGGGAACAATGAGCAGTTCTTC.